This entry lists 12 T cell receptor beta chains sequenced from one sample in a study of low-dose radiotherapy and immunotherapy resistance in tumors. Priming of first-strand cDNA relied on TRAV- and TRBV-specific primers (covering alpha and beta chains). Both a constant-region primer and a V-primer adapter served to amplify TCRs across roughly 20 PCR cycles. TCRdb recomputed calls from the reads with MiXCR, one row per CDR3 protein. The repertoire holds 12,000 or so distinct CDR3 sequences, with roughly 72% as singletons. The origin of the receptors is a human donor with advanced metastatic prostate, ovarian, gallbladder or colorectal cancer (not recorded which). This table probably holds off-target reads from a library built for another chain.

V and J are TRBV29-1 and TRBJ1-1, with 9 bases aligning to TRBD1. The CDR3 contains 15 residues. CDR1 and CDR2 from the germline V gene are SQVTM and ANQGSEA. V gave up 6 bases and J gave up 0 bases; unmatched junction bases: 8. The CDR3 coding sequence is TGCAGCGTGGGGGACAGGGCGACCATGAACACTGAAGCTTTCTTT. Protein sequence: CSVGDRATMNTEAFF. Based on the CDR3 plus reference TRBV29-1 and TRBJ1-1, the full variable domain is SAVISQKPSRDICQRGTSLTIQCQVDSQVTMMFWYRQQPGQSLTLIATANQGSEATYESGFVIDKFPISRPNLTFSTLTVSNMSPEDSSIYLCSVGDRATMNTEAFFGQGTRLTVV.

The V gene is TRBV5-4, the J gene TRBJ1-1, with 9 bases fitting TRBD1. Per the germline V gene, CDR1 is SGHNT and CDR2 is YYREEE (reference sequence). The V segment lost 6 bases and the J segment 5 bases; nucleotides outside the gene matches: 14. This CDR3 is 16 amino acids long. The CDR3 is CASMPLEQGAKTEAFF. DNA for the CDR3: TGTGCCAGCATGCCTCTCGAACAGGGGGCTAAAACTGAAGCTTTCTTT.

The rearrangement uses TRBV28 and TRBJ2-3; 10 bases align to TRBD2. Germline V lookup: CDR1 MDHEN, CDR2 SYDVKM. The CDR3 consists of 15 residues. J was trimmed by 2 bases and V by 4 bases; bases with no gene match: 3. CDR3 loop: CASSSLAGSTDTQYF. For the CDR3, the DNA is TGTGCCAGCAGTTCACTAGCGGGATCCACAGATACGCAGTATTTT.

The V call is TRBV6-2 or TRBV6-3, the J call TRBJ2-2; no clear D. The CDR3 is 12 amino acids. The ends were cut back, 5 bases at V and 5 bases at J, with 6 bases in the middle. CDR1 and CDR2 from the germline V gene are MNHEY and SVGEGT. CDR3 loop: CASSVRTGELFF. CDR3 nucleotides: TGTGCCAGCAGTGTTAGGACCGGGGAGCTGTTTTTT.

This clonotype was seen only a few times. The rearrangement uses TRBV28 and TRBJ1-5; the match to TRBD1 covers 9 bases. Germline CDR1 is MDHEN and CDR2 is SYDVKM. The V and J ends lost 5 bases and 0 bases, in that order; junction bases with no gene match: 14. The CDR3 runs to 19 residues. CDR3 coding DNA: TGTGCCAGCAGTCCGTATCGGGGACAGGGCCTTTATAGCAATCAGCCCCAGCATTTT. It specifies CASSPYRGQGLYSNQPQHF.

The chain employs TRBV4-3 and TRBJ2-3; D possibly corresponds to TRBD1 (5 bases). The germline CDR1 and CDR2 sequences are LGHNA and YSLEER. The CDR3 extends over 17 amino acids. Trimming took 1 base from V and 3 from J, leaving 17 bases between them. The CDR3 DNA is TGCGCCAGCAGCCAAGCCCGCGCAGGGATAACGACAGATACGCAGTATTTT. It is translated as CASSQARAGITTDTQYF.

The chain couples TRBV20-1 to TRBJ2-1; 8 bases are a match to TRBD2. V was pared by 3 bases and J by 6 bases, with 10 bases of the junction left unmatched. The CDR3 covers 15 residues. CDR1 is DFQATT and CDR2 is SNEGSKA in the germline V gene (reference sequence). CDR3 nucleotide sequence: TGCAGTGCTAGTGAGCGGGAGTGGATCGGCAATGAGCAGTTCTTC. It translates to CSASEREWIGNEQFF.

The chain employs TRBV6-1 and TRBJ2-2; no clear D. The V and J ends lost 5 bases and 6 bases respectively, with 4 bases between them. The CDR3 is made up of 11 amino acids. The germline CDR1 and CDR2 sequences are MNHNS and SASEGT. In DNA, the CDR3 is TGTGCCAGCAGTCGTTCCGGGGAGCTGTTTTTT. This encodes CASSRSGELFF.

This chain uses TRBV5-1 with TRBJ2-1, with D perhaps TRBD2 (5 bases). Germline V CDR1 and CDR2: SGHRS, YFSETQ. V lost 7 bases, J lost 7 bases, and 12 bases lay in between. CDR3 length equals 12 residues. The CDR3 loop is CASSDSGNEQFF. The CDR3 DNA reads TGCGCCAGCTCGGACTCGGGGAATGAGCAGTTCTTC.

The chain employs TRBV2 and TRBJ2-7, with 14 bases aligning to TRBD2. The V and J ends lost 11 bases and 4 bases, in that order; junction bases with no gene match: 19. Germline lookup yields CDR1 SNHLY and CDR2 FYNNEI. The CDR3 contains 18 residues. The CDR3 sequence is CAGRAGTSGSRVKYEQYF. CDR3 coding DNA: TGTGCCGGAAGGGCGGGGACTAGCGGGAGTCGTGTCAAGTACGAGCAGTACTTC.

This clonotype was counted a few times. The rearrangement joins TRBV10-3 to TRBJ2-1; 9 bases map to TRBD2. This CDR3 has 18 residues. Germline assignment: CDR1 ENHRY and CDR2 SYGVKD. The V and J ends lost 6 bases and 6 bases, in that order; junction bases with no gene match: 18. CDR3 sequence (DNA): TGTGCCATCAGCGTGGACAGTTCATCGGGACTAGCAACCAATGAGCAGTTCTTC. Its translation is CAISVDSSSGLATNEQFF.

This clonotype turned up a few times. The gene calls are TRBV5-1 and TRBJ2-7; a possible D gene is TRBD1 (5 bases). This CDR3 spans 12 amino acids. Trimming left V 0 bases short and J 9 bases short, with 10 bases between. CDR1 is SGHRS and CDR2 is YFSETQ in the germline V gene. Here the CDR3 reads CASSLESQGQYF. As DNA, the CDR3 is TGCGCCAGCAGCTTGGAGTCCCAGGGGCAGTACTTC.